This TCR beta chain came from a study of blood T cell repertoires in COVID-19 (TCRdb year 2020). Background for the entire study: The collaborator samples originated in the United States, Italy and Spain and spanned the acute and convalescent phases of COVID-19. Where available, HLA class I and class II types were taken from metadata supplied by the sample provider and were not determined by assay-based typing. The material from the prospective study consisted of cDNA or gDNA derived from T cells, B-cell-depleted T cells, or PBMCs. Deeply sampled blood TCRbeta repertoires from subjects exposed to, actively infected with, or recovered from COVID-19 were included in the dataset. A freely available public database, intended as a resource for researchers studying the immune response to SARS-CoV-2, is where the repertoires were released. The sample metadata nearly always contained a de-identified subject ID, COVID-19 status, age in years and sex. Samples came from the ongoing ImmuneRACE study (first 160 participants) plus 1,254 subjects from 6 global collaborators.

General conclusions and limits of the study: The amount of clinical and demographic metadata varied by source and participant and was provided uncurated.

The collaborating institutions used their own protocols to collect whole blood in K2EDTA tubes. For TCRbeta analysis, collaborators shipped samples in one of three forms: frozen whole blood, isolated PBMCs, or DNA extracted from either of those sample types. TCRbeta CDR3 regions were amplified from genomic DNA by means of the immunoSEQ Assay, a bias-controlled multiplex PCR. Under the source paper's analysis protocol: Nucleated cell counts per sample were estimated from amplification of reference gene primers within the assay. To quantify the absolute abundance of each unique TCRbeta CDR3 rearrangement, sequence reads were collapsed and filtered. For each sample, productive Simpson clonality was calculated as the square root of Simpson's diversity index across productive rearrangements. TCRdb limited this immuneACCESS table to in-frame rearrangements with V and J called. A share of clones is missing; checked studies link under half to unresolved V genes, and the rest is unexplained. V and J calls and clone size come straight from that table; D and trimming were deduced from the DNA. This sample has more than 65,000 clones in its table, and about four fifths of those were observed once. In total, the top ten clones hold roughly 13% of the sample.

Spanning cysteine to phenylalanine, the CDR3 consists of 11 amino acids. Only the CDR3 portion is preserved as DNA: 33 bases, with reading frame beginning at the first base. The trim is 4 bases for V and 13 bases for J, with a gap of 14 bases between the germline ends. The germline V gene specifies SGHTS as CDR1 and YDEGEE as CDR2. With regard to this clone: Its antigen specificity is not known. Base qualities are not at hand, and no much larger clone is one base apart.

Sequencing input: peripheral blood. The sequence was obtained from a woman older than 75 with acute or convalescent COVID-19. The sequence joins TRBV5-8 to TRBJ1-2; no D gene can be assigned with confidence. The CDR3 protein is CASSPPSYGTF. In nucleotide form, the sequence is TGTGCCAGCAGCCCCCCTAGTTATGGCACCTTC.